The 13 T cell receptor beta chains below come from one sample, sequenced in a study of CD8+CD57+ T cells in acquired aplastic anemia. Investigators profiled TCR beta VDJ and CDR3 from genomic DNA template. TCRdb re-called the reads through MiXCR, storing one row per CDR3 protein. The repertoire consists of 200,000 to 300,000 distinct CDR3 sequences, with approximately 45% occurring once and the leading ten covering 7% to 9.5%. In patients chosen for sequencing, flow cytometry had shown CD8+CD57+ cell expansion. Sequenced sample: sorted CD4+, CD8+, or CD8+CD57+ T cells (not recorded which) from PBMCs. Every receptor here comes from a human donor with aplastic anemia.

The CDR3 coding sequence is TGTGCCAGCAGTCTAAGACCCCTAGCGGGTTCATACAATGAGCAGTTCTTC. Encoded protein: CASSLRPLAGSYNEQFF. The chain recombines TRBV27 with TRBJ2-1; 8 bases agree with TRBD2. The ends lost 5 bases at V and 4 bases at J; junction bases unmatched: 13. CDR3 length: 17 amino acids. Germline V gene lookup returns CDR1 MNHEY and CDR2 SMNVEV (reference sequence).

This clonotype came up many times. The chain recombines TRBV7-8 with TRBJ1-1; D is ambiguous. The CDR3 spans 17 residues. The V gene's germline CDR1 is SGHVS and CDR2 FQNEAQ. The V end lost 1 base, the J end lost 0 bases, and 15 bases lay between the germline ends. CDR3 protein: CASSLDGSGNMNTEAFF. Here the CDR3 DNA reads TGTGCCAGCAGCTTAGATGGGAGCGGGAACATGAACACTGAAGCTTTCTTT.

The chain carries TRBV10-3 and TRBJ1-2, with D possibly matching TRBD1 (6 bases). V was clipped by 6 bases and J by 5 bases, with 25 bases between them. CDR1 is ENHRY and CDR2 is SYGVKD in the germline V gene. There are 17 residues in the CDR3. CDR3 in amino acids: CAISAENPAGTPYGYTF. The CDR3 nucleotides are TGTGCCATCAGCGCCGAAAACCCCGCCGGGACACCTTATGGCTACACCTTC.

This clonotype occurred many times. The CDR3 is CASSEATSSGNTIYF. In DNA form, the CDR3 reads TGTGCCAGCAGTGAAGCGACAAGCTCTGGAAACACCATATATTTT. The chain employs TRBV6-1 and TRBJ1-3; D unresolved. Germline V gene lookup returns CDR1 MNHNS and CDR2 SASEGT. This CDR3 is 15 amino acids long. V lost 0 bases to trimming and J lost 0 bases, with 6 bases between them.

This clonotype was seen a single time. The J gene is TRBJ1-1, the V gene TRBV5-1, with no clear D. Trimming cost V 1 base and J 0 bases, with 10 bases left between them. This CDR3 has 15 amino acids. Germline V gene data show CDR1 as SGHRS and CDR2 as YFSETQ. The CDR3 DNA reads TGCGCCAGCAGCTTGACAGTAGCCTTGAACACTGAAGCTTTCTTT. It codes for CASSLTVALNTEAFF. Together with reference TRBV5-1 and TRBJ1-1, the CDR3 gives the full variable domain: KAGVTQTPRYLIKTRGQQVTLSCSPISGHRSVSWYQQTPGQGLQFLFEYFSETQRNKGNFPGRFSGRQFSNSRSEMNVSTLELGDSALYLCASSLTVALNTEAFFGQGTRLTVV.

This clonotype was seen ten or more times. The chain uses TRBV5-1 and TRBJ1-2, with no clear D. The V end was cut by 5 bases, the J end by 8 bases, with 22 bases between. CDR3 size: 15 residues. Looked up from germline, CDR1 is SGHRS and CDR2 is YFSETQ. The CDR3 loop reads CASSKRYPLSGGYTF. For the CDR3, the DNA is TGCGCCAGCAGTAAACGATATCCTTTGAGTGGCGGCTACACCTTC.

The chain combines TRBV7-9 with TRBJ1-4, with D maybe TRBD1 (5 bases). The V gene's germline CDR1 is SEHNR and CDR2 FQNEAQ (reference sequence). This CDR3 region has 14 residues. The V and J ends lost 0 bases and 5 bases respectively, with 7 bases between them. CDR3 coding DNA: TGTGCCAGCAGCTTAGCTGAGGGGAATGAAAAACTGTTTTTT. Its translation is CASSLAEGNEKLFF. The variable domain in full, with the rest retrieved from reference TRBV7-9 and TRBJ1-4, is DTGVSQNPRHKITKRGQNVTFRCDPISEHNRLYWYRQTLGQGPEFLTYFQNEAQLEKSRLLSDRFSAERPKGSFSTLEIQRTEQGDSAMYLCASSLAEGNEKLFFGSGTQLSVL.

The genes are TRBV14 and TRBJ1-1; D is perhaps TRBD1 (5 bases). Germline values: CDR1 SGHDN, CDR2 FVKESK. CDR3 length: 16 residues. Trimming shortened V by 0 bases and J by 3 bases, and 14 bases separated the two germline ends. CDR3 DNA sequence: TGTGCCAGCAGCCAAGAGATGCGGGGCGCTGACACTGAAGCTTTCTTT. It is translated as CASSQEMRGADTEAFF.

This clonotype was seen once. The chain is built from TRBV7-9 and TRBJ2-5; 10 nucleotides line up with TRBD2. CDR1 is SEHNR and CDR2 is FQNEAQ in the germline V gene (reference sequence). The CDR3 runs 16 residues. V lost 5 bases and J lost 2; bases outside the gene matches: 8. The CDR3 region is CASSGILAGAQETQYF. CDR3 bases: TGTGCCAGCAGCGGCATTCTAGCGGGGGCACAAGAGACCCAGTACTTC.

The chain is built from TRBV29-1 and TRBJ1-1; unclear D gene. The CDR3 loop spans 11 amino acids. V lost 4 bases and J lost 1, with 4 bases in between. Germline CDR1 is SQVTM and CDR2 is ANQGSEA. DNA for the CDR3: TGCAGCGTTGGACAGAACACTGAAGCTTTCTTT. Its protein is CSVGQNTEAFF.

The genes are TRBV15 and TRBJ1-6; perhaps TRBD1 as D (6 bases). The CDR3 is 15 residues long. Germline values: CDR1 LNHNV, CDR2 YYDKDF (reference sequence). V was shortened by 3 bases and J by 4 bases, with 10 bases between the two germline ends. CDR3 loop: CATSSDRQYNSPLHF. The CDR3, as DNA: TGTGCCACCAGCAGTGACAGGCAATATAATTCACCCCTCCACTTT.

Ten or more counts support this clonotype. The CDR3 DNA is TGTGCCACCAGCAGAGATAACCCCGGGGAGCTGTTTTTT. The encoded protein is CATSRDNPGELFF. The gene calls are TRBV15 and TRBJ2-2; D is ambiguous. The CDR3 is made up of 13 amino acids. CDR1 and CDR2 (germline): LNHNV, YYDKDF (reference sequence). The germline V and J ends were trimmed by 0 bases and 6 bases, with 5 bases remaining between them.

The table lists this clonotype with many counts. The chain has TRBV7-9 and TRBJ1-1; weak D call: TRBD1 (5 bases). Germline CDR1 is SEHNR and CDR2 is FQNEAQ (reference sequence). Trimming shortened V by 10 bases and J by 4 bases, and 25 bases separated the two germline ends. The CDR3 is made up of 16 amino acids. The chain's CDR3 is CATKVRGGGLSTEAFF. Here the CDR3 DNA reads TGTGCCACTAAAGTGCGTGGGGGGGGGTTGAGCACTGAAGCTTTCTTT.